This TCR beta chain originates from a study of technical replicates of blood from a handful of donors. Assay: immunoSEQ multiplex PCR; the TCRdb copy retains only in-frame clones and omits some. The table shows around 60,000 clones, with 90% to 95% occurring only once. Sequencing was performed on PBMCs. The receptor was isolated from a human donor in good health. Some clones in this sample may be carry-over from other donors' samples.

CDR3 DNA: TGCGCCAGCAGCCAAGCAGTGGGACTCTACGAGCAGTACTTC. It translates to CASSQAVGLYEQYF. The chain joins TRBV4-3 to TRBJ2-7; D possibly corresponds to TRBD2 (6 bases). This CDR3 region has 14 residues. Trimming cost V 1 base and J 3 bases, with 10 bases left between them. The V gene's germline CDR1 is LGHNA and CDR2 YSLEER.